This is a list of T cell receptor beta chains from one sample in a study of T cell responses to AZD1222 COVID-19 vaccine. The protocol was immunoSEQ multiplex PCR, while the TCRdb copy is restricted to in-frame clones and leaves out a portion. This table holds around 80,000 clones, more than 90% found once. The sample was peripheral blood, taken 28 days after the second AZD1222 dose. The receptors were gathered from an adult who received the AZD1222 COVID-19 vaccine. CDR3s leave out the opening cysteine and the closing phenylalanine or tryptophan. The order of the fields is J gene, V gene, clone size, CDR3 length, CDR3 protein. Size tells how often a clone was seen (once, few, many) or the class of an expanded clone, and some rows leave it out.

>TRBJ2-1|TRBV4-3|.|16
ASSQVLSLFEMHNEQF
>TRBJ1-6|TRBV6-6|.|11
ASSYSPNSPLH
>TRBJ1-5|TRBV25-1|.|11
ASSGRGDQPQH
>TRBJ1-2|TRBV6-2/TRBV6-3|.|12
ASSPGGQTYGYT
>TRBJ1-2|TRBV12-5|.|12
ASAIDEGTYGYT
>TRBJ2-1|TRBV5-1|.|13
ASEKEVGSYNEQF
>TRBJ1-1|TRBV10-3|.|11
AISDRENTEAF
>TRBJ1-1|TRBV12-3/TRBV12-4|once|11
ASRNRDNTEAF
>TRBJ2-3|TRBV7-3|.|16
ASSSVTSGRKSTDTQY
>TRBJ1-2|TRBV19|once|12
ASSMEGKVDGYT
>TRBJ1-2|TRBV7-2|.|12
ASSPPRANYGYT
>TRBJ1-3|TRBV15|.|14
ATSSDRALSGNTIY
>TRBJ2-1|TRBV7-3|.|13
ASSLMSGRGNEQF
>TRBJ2-5|TRBV3-1/TRBV3-2|.|14
ASSQDIMTRQETQY
>TRBJ2-1|TRBV9|.|14
ASSTTGTEIYNEQF
>TRBJ1-5|TRBV19|.|11
ASSPGQRQPQH
>TRBJ2-1|TRBV6-2/TRBV6-3|once|16
ASSYQQTSGRGLGEQF
>TRBJ2-3|TRBV5-6|once|12
ASSLIDSTDTQY
>TRBJ1-2|TRBV7-8|.|14
ASSPFRVGGGGGYT
>TRBJ1-2|TRBV2|once|13
ASSEEGQGSYGYT
>TRBJ1-1|TRBV5-6|.|15
ASSPGTGIKVNTEAF
>TRBJ2-1|TRBV2|.|12
ASSRRGGHNEQF
>TRBJ1-2|TRBV6-5|.|10
ASSQGDYGYT
>TRBJ2-1|TRBV4-3|.|14
ASSQGAASSYNEQF
>TRBJ1-1|TRBV10-3|.|13
AISARTGMNTEAF